One and the same sample provided the 26 T cell receptor beta chains below, sequenced in a study of metastatic and nonmetastatic thyroid tumors. TCRdb used MiXCR to call clones anew from the PCR reads. The profile covers several thousand clones, with roughly 15% appearing a single time and around 6% taken by the ten largest. Every patient underwent thyroid surgery untreated. The sequencing input was blood. Receptors originate from a female donor with papillary thyroid cancer or a benign thyroid nodule (not recorded which). Some clones in this sample may be carry-over from other donors' samples.

V gene TRBV10-3 combines with J gene TRBJ2-1; D is tentatively TRBD1 or TRBD2 (6 bases each). The CDR3 totals 16 residues. Germline CDR1 ENHRY, CDR2 SYGVKD. The V gene lost 0 bases and the J gene lost 0 bases, with 9 bases spanning the gap. CDR3 protein: CAISESGGSSYNEQFF. The CDR3 region has the DNA TGTGCCATCAGTGAGTCAGGGGGGAGCTCCTACAATGAGCAGTTCTTC.

Judged by abundance, this clone is medium-sized (0.01 to 0.1%). This chain links TRBV20-1 with TRBJ2-1; the D is unclear. With 5 bases removed from V and 9 bases from J, the gap between germline ends came to 14 bases. Germline lookup yields CDR1 DFQATT and CDR2 SNEGSKA (reference sequence). The CDR3 has 12 residues. The CDR3: CSAWWSVGEQFF. The CDR3 nucleotides read TGCAGTGCTTGGTGGAGCGTAGGTGAGCAGTTCTTC.

This clone was counted only a few times. Its ends do not fully match the called genes, so a read error is possible. The V call is TRBV28, the J call TRBJ2-2; either TRBD1 or TRBD2 may supply D (6 bases each). This CDR3 region has 15 residues. Germline V gives CDR1 MDHEN, CDR2 SYDVKM. The CDR3 loop reads CASSPRGQNTGDLFF. CDR3 DNA: TGTGCCAGTAGTCCTCGGGGGCAAAACACCGGGGATCTGTTTTTT.

This clone is medium-sized. The chain has TRBV6-5 and TRBJ1-2; 7 bases agree with TRBD1. The CDR3 has 14 amino acids. The germline CDR1 and CDR2 sequences are MNHEY and SVGAGI. V lost 0 bases, J lost 8 bases, and 6 bases stayed unmatched. Written as DNA, the CDR3 is TGTGCCAGCAGTTACTCTGAGGGGGCCCTCGGCTACACCTTC. This translates into CASSYSEGALGYTF.

This clone is medium-sized in the sample. The chain uses TRBV20-1 and TRBJ1-6; D not resolved. Trimming removed 3 bases at V and 10 bases at J, with 13 bases between. The CDR3 covers 13 residues. CDR1 and CDR2 from the germline V gene are DFQATT and SNEGSKA (reference sequence). CDR3 nucleotides: TGCAGTGCTAGTTACGGGGAAGGCTCACCCCTCCACTTT. Its protein product is CSASYGEGSPLHF.

This clone counts as medium-sized. In the same sample, other DNA sequences code for this CDR3. The J gene is TRBJ1-2, the V gene TRBV25-1, with TRBD1 matching 8 bases. CDR3 length: 15 amino acids. Germline V gives CDR1 MGHDK, CDR2 SYGVNS. After removal of 4 bases from V and 5 bases from J, the junction contained 9 bases not matched to a gene. As DNA, the CDR3 is TGTGCCAGCAGTGCCCTTGGGACAGGCCCTTATGGCTACACCTTC. As protein: CASSALGTGPYGYTF.

This clone has a count of ten or more. This sequence joins TRBV5-1 and TRBJ2-1; weak D call: TRBD2 (5 bases). The germline gives CDR1 SGHRS, CDR2 YFSETQ. The CDR3 runs 17 residues. The V and J ends lost 4 bases and 1 base respectively, with 18 bases between them. CDR3 region: CASSAGELRVSYNEQFF. CDR3 nucleotide sequence: TGCGCCAGCAGCGCCGGAGAGCTGCGGGTGTCCTACAATGAGCAGTTCTTC.

This clone was counted at least ten times. The chain combines TRBV20-1 with TRBJ2-1; TRBD2 agrees at 13 bases. The germline V gene encodes CDR1 DFQATT and CDR2 SNEGSKA (reference sequence). The V gene end was trimmed by 5 bases and the J gene end by 0 bases; junction bases not matched to a gene: 4. CDR3 length: 16 residues. CDR3 region: CSALLAGGSSYNEQFF. The CDR3 coding sequence is TGCAGTGCTTTACTAGCGGGAGGGAGCTCCTACAATGAGCAGTTCTTC.

The sample holds many counts of this clone. This chain joins TRBV14 and TRBJ1-1, with D possibly TRBD1 on 5 matching bases. The CDR3 consists of 13 residues. V was trimmed by 1 base and J by 10 bases, leaving 13 bases between them. Germline CDR1 is SGHDN and CDR2 is FVKESK. The CDR3 reads CASSQVPTGGAFF. The CDR3 DNA sequence: TGTGCCAGCAGCCAAGTTCCAACGGGGGGAGCTTTCTTT.

The chain combines TRBV20-1 with TRBJ1-6, with D possibly TRBD1 on 5 matching bases. There are 14 residues in the CDR3. Trimming removed 5 bases at V and 7 bases at J, with 15 bases between. Germline CDR1 is DFQATT and CDR2 is SNEGSKA (reference sequence). The chain's CDR3 is CSALGGTVNSPLHF. CDR3 in DNA: TGCAGTGCTCTGGGCGGGACGGTCAATTCACCCCTCCACTTT.

The chain is built from TRBV2 and TRBJ2-2; D is perhaps TRBD2 (7 bases). The V end was cut by 8 bases, the J end by 11 bases, with 21 bases between. Germline CDR1 and CDR2: SNHLY and FYNNEI. The CDR3 extends over 14 amino acids. The CDR3 DNA is TGTGCCAGCCTCCCCTCGAGGGGGAGGGTTGAGCTGTTTTTT. It yields the protein CASLPSRGRVELFF.

The chain employs TRBV7-6 and TRBJ2-2, with TRBD2 matching over 8 bases. The V segment lost 1 base and the J segment 2 bases; nucleotides outside the gene matches: 9. CDR3 size: 18 residues. Germline assignment: CDR1 SGHVS and CDR2 FNYEAQ. The CDR3 sequence: CASSLEPQAGGNTGELFF. CDR3 sequence (DNA): TGTGCCAGCAGCTTAGAGCCTCAGGCGGGGGGTAACACCGGGGAGCTGTTTTTT. Filled out from reference TRBV7-6 and TRBJ2-2, the complete variable domain reads GAGVSQSPRYKVTKRGQDVALRCDPISGHVSLYWYRQALGQGPEFLTYFNYEAQQDKSGLPNDRFSAERPEGSISTLTIQRTEQRDSAMYRCASSLEPQAGGNTGELFFGEGSRLTVL.

The chain has TRBV10-1 and TRBJ2-7; the match to TRBD2 covers 8 bases. V was pared by 6 bases and J by 6 bases, with 13 bases of the junction left unmatched. Germline loops: CDR1 WNHNN, CDR2 SYGVQD (reference sequence). The CDR3 has 15 amino acids. The CDR3 spells CASSTTGAGGREQYF. The CDR3 DNA reads as TGCGCCAGCAGCACAACTGGGGCGGGAGGTCGCGAGCAGTACTTC.

This clone was observed many times. Written as DNA, the CDR3 is TGTGCCAGCAGTGAGATCACAGGGACACCGTGGGAGCTGTTTTTT. Protein product: CASSEITGTPWELFF. The chain carries TRBV6-1 and TRBJ2-2; D perhaps matches TRBD1 (6 bases). The V and J ends lost 3 bases and 9 bases respectively, with 17 bases between them. The CDR3 runs 15 residues. Germline V gene data show CDR1 as MNHNS and CDR2 as SASEGT.

This clone is judged medium-sized. The chain recombines TRBV6-1 with TRBJ2-2; 8 positions match TRBD1. Germline-derived CDR1 and CDR2 are MNHNS and SASEGT. Germline trimming cut 5 bases from V and 1 base from J; bases unmatched to any gene: 6. This CDR3 is built from 16 residues. CDR3 protein: CASSLQGALNTGELFF. Written as DNA, the CDR3 is TGTGCCAGCAGTCTCCAGGGGGCCTTGAACACCGGGGAGCTGTTTTTT.

Ten or more counts support this clone. V and J are TRBV7-2 and TRBJ2-5, with D unclear. The CDR3 is made up of 14 amino acids. CDR1 SGHTA and CDR2 FQGNSA come from the germline V gene. V dropped 0 bases and J dropped 5 bases, with 10 bases sitting between them. As DNA, the CDR3 is TGTGCCAGCAGCTTAGCAGGAGTTGGGGAGACCCAGTACTTC. Translated: CASSLAGVGETQYF.

The chain links TRBV28 to TRBJ2-7; 8 bases line up with TRBD2. The CDR3 runs 14 residues. Trimming cost V 7 bases and J 3 bases; bases outside gene matches: 8. Germline V lookup: CDR1 MDHEN, CDR2 SYDVKM. CDR3 sequence reads: CASISASGYYEQYF. In DNA form, the CDR3 reads TGTGCCAGCATATCGGCTAGCGGGTACTACGAGCAGTACTTC.

This clone was detected a few times. The rearrangement links TRBV6-4 to TRBJ2-7; D is ambiguous. V was pared by 4 bases and J by 0 bases, with 7 bases between. The V gene's germline CDR1 is MRHNA and CDR2 SNTAGT. The CDR3 consists of 13 residues. CDR3 in DNA: TGTGCCAGCAGTGCTCTAGACTCCTACGAGCAGTACTTC. It is translated as CASSALDSYEQYF.

This clone is categorized as medium-sized. This chain connects TRBV12-3 or TRBV12-4 to TRBJ2-7; 8 bases align to TRBD2. The CDR3 covers 16 residues. The ends lost 7 bases at V and 2 bases at J; junction bases unmatched: 13. The CDR3 spells CASNLRRRGETYEQYF. The CDR3 region has the DNA TGTGCCAGCAATCTGCGGAGGCGGGGGGAAACCTACGAGCAGTACTTC.

The rearrangement joins TRBV6-2 or TRBV6-3 to TRBJ2-1; D gene uncertain. V lost 7 bases, J lost 7 bases, and 17 bases lay in between. Germline V lookup: CDR1 MNHEY, CDR2 SVGEGT. This CDR3 contains 14 residues. As DNA, the CDR3 is TGTGCCAGCACTACGGCGTGGCCTGCTAATGAGCAGTTCTTC. Amino acids: CASTTAWPANEQFF.

Of note for this clone: Being one base from a much bigger clone, this may be a read error. The chain joins TRBV12-3 or TRBV12-4 to TRBJ2-3, with D hard to call. There are 12 residues in the CDR3. In DNA, the CDR3 is TGTGCCAGCAGCCGTTACACATATACGCAGTATTTT. It is translated as CASSRYTYTQYF.

This clone has more than one count but fewer than ten. This may be a read error, as it is one base from a much larger clone. The chain joins TRBV10-2 to TRBJ2-4; no firm D call. Between the trimmed V and J ends, which lost 6 bases and 5 bases, there was a span of 17 bases. Germline V lookup: CDR1 WSHSY, CDR2 SAAADI. CDR3 length: 15 residues. CDR3: CASSSGPWPENIQYF. In DNA form, the CDR3 reads TGCGCCAGCAGCTCAGGCCCCTGGCCGGAAAACATTCAGTACTTC.

The table lists this clone with a few counts. V gene TRBV6-1 combines with J gene TRBJ2-7; D may be TRBD2 (6 bases). CDR1 and CDR2 (germline): MNHNS, SASEGT. The CDR3 loop spans 15 amino acids. The V end lost 6 bases, the J end lost 0 bases, and 15 bases lay between the germline ends. The CDR3 loop reads CASRTPRGSSYEQYF. The CDR3 DNA follows: TGTGCCAGCAGAACCCCACGGGGGAGCTCCTACGAGCAGTACTTC.

This clone was seen repeatedly, ten times or more. Additional DNA sequences in this sample encode the identical CDR3. This chain joins TRBV5-1 and TRBJ2-5; TRBD1 is a possible D gene (5 bases). V lost 0 bases to trimming and J lost 2 bases, with 8 bases between them. Germline V lookup: CDR1 SGHRS, CDR2 YFSETQ. There are 14 residues in the CDR3. CDR3 nucleotide sequence: TGCGCCAGCAGCTTGGGGCAGGGTCAAGAGACCCAGTACTTC. It encodes CASSLGQGQETQYF.

By share, this clone counts as medium-sized. The chain uses TRBV20-1 and TRBJ2-1; no clear D. V dropped 0 bases and J dropped 2 bases, with 8 bases sitting between them. Germline-derived CDR1 and CDR2 are DFQATT and SNEGSKA (reference sequence). There are 14 residues in the CDR3. For the CDR3, the DNA is TGCAGTGCTAGAGACTTACTAACCTACAATGAGCAGTTCTTC. Its translation: CSARDLLTYNEQFF.

J is TRBJ2-7 and V is TRBV7-3; 8 bases agree with TRBD2. The ends lost 5 bases at V and 6 bases at J; junction bases unmatched: 6. Germline CDR1 and CDR2: SGHTA and FQGTGA. The CDR3 is 13 residues long. The CDR3 DNA sequence: TGTGCCAGCAGCGCGTCCGGGACTAGCGAGCAGTACTTC. Translated: CASSASGTSEQYF.